This T cell receptor beta chain was sequenced in a study of chemoradiotherapy in HPV16-positive cancers. Notes on the study in general: Candidate HPV-specific clones and E7-related TCR motifs grew in tumor during treatment. HPV-specific T cells were functionally defined from only two HPV16-positive patients. Better recurrence-free survival went with HPV-responsive T-cell expansion in HPV16-positive patients.

For this clone: Its antigen remains unidentified. Its ends do not fully match the called genes, so a read error is possible.

Over chemoradiotherapy, repertoires were sampled more than once. Germline lookup yields CDR1 LNHDA and CDR2 SQIVND (reference sequence). The CDR3 sequence is 13 residues long. Sequencing was performed with immunoSEQ multiplex PCR; in TCRdb, only in-frame clones are kept and a portion is missing. The table lists just over 15,000 clones, 77% of them singletons, with approximately 1.3% in the top ten. The specimen was taken from a patient who underwent chemoradiotherapy. This receptor was taken from a human donor with HPV-associated anogenital cancer. The J gene is TRBJ1-3, the V gene TRBV19; TRBD1 aligns across 9 bases. The CDR3 DNA is TGTACCAGTAGCCGGGACAGGGTGAACACCATATATTTT. It specifies CTSSRDRVNTIYF.